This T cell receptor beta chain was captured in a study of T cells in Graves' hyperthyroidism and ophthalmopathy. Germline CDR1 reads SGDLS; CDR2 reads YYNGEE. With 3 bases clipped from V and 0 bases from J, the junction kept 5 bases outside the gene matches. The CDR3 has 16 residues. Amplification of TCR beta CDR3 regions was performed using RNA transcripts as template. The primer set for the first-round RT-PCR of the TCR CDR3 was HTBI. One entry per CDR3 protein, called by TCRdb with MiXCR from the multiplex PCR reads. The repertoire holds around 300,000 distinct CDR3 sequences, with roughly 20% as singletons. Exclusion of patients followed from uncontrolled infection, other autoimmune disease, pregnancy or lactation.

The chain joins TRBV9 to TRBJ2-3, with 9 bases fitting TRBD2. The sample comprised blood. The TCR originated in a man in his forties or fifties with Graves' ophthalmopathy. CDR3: CASSESSGMSTDTQYF. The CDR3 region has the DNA TGTGCCAGCAGCGAGTCTAGCGGGATGAGCACAGATACGCAGTATTTT.